The sequence of this T cell receptor beta chain was determined in a study of blood T cell repertoires in COVID-19. The overall study: Acute and convalescent COVID-19 samples came from the United States, Italy and Spain. PBMCs, B-cell-depleted T cells, or T cells provided the cDNA or gDNA that made up the material.

Authors' methods: The assay estimated nucleated cells by amplifying reference gene primers. Libraries were prepared by immunoSEQ multiplex PCR; TCRdb keeps only in-frame clonotypes and omits some of them. From that table come the V and J calls and clone size; the DNA was used to work out D and trimming. The sample includes 64,000 or so clones, around 86% of them seen just once. Input material: peripheral blood. The source of this sequence is a human donor in a cohort sampled during active COVID-19.

This CDR3 reads CASSPLRGQGALGTQYF. The CDR3, as DNA: TGTGCCAGCAGCCCCCTCAGGGGGCAGGGGGCACTCGGGACCCAGTACTTC. This rearrangement joins TRBV3-1 (or the pseudogene TRBV3-2) to TRBJ2-5; TRBD1 aligns across 8 bases. Germline lookup yields CDR1 LGHDT and CDR2 YNNKEL (reference sequence). Trimming at V came to 4 bases and at J to 7 bases, leaving 17 bases not matched to a gene. This CDR3 contains 17 residues.